The TCR beta chain under discussion was sequenced for a study of blood T cell repertoires in COVID-19. Turning to the study itself: There were acute and convalescent COVID-19 samples, and they came from the United States, Italy and Spain. PBMCs, B-cell-depleted T cells, or T cells provided the cDNA or gDNA that made up the material.

How the authors handled the data: Amplifying reference gene primers gave estimates of nucleated cell counts. Measured with immunoSEQ multiplex PCR; TCRdb has only the in-frame clones, and not every one. V, J and clone size are those of that table, while D and trimming were read from the DNA. The sample has approximately 210,000 clones, roughly 80% seen once. This clone was recorded only once. The CDR3 length is 16 residues. J was trimmed by 1 base and V by 0 bases; bases with no gene match: 3. Per the germline V gene, CDR1 is SGHTA and CDR2 is FQGNSA. The rearrangement joins TRBV7-2 to TRBJ2-4; TRBD1 matches at 7 bases. The clonotype comes from a woman between 65 and 79 years old with active or convalescent COVID-19. Sequenced material: peripheral blood. In DNA form, the CDR3 reads TGTGCCAGCAGCTTAGCAGGGGGCCTGGCCAAAAACATTCAGTACTTC. Its translation: CASSLAGGLAKNIQYF. Full variable domain (outside the CDR3, taken from reference TRBV7-2 and TRBJ2-4): GAGVSQSPSNKVTEKGKDVELRCDPISGHTALYWYRQSLGQGLEFLIYFQGNSAPDKSGLPSDRFSAERTGGSVSTLTIQRTQQEDSAVYLCASSLAGGLAKNIQYFGAGTRLSVL.